These 28 T cell receptor beta chains were sequenced from one sample in a study of T cells in Graves' hyperthyroidism and ophthalmopathy. TCR beta CDR3 regions were amplified from RNA. When the TCR CDR3 underwent first-round RT-PCR, the HTBI primer set was used. TCRdb redid the calling of the multiplex PCR reads with MiXCR, one entry per CDR3 protein. The data show around 250,000 distinct CDR3 sequences, approximately 25% seen once. Sequenced input: blood. The receptors were gathered from a woman aged 40 to 55 with Graves' ophthalmopathy.

This clonotype was seen ten or more times. This chain joins TRBV28 and TRBJ2-7, with D maybe TRBD2 (7 bases). The V end was cut by 7 bases, the J end by 0 bases, with 16 bases between. CDR3 length equals 15 residues. The germline gives CDR1 MDHEN, CDR2 SYDVKM. DNA of the CDR3: TGTGCCAGCACCCTGAGGGGGGGGTTCTCCTACGAGCAGTACTTC. The encoded protein is CASTLRGGFSYEQYF.

This clonotype was detected many times. V and J are TRBV5-1 and TRBJ1-5; tentatively, D is TRBD1 (5 bases). V was pared by 2 bases and J by 3 bases, with 9 bases between. The CDR3 contains 14 residues. CDR1 SGHRS and CDR2 YFSETQ come from the germline V gene. CDR3 in amino acids: CASSLTGLNQPQHF. CDR3 nucleotides: TGCGCCAGCAGCTTAACAGGTCTCAATCAGCCCCAGCATTTT.

This clonotype was observed at least ten times. The V and J genes are TRBV7-2 and TRBJ2-7; 10 bases agree with TRBD2. V lost 2 bases to trimming and J lost 5 bases; unmatched junction nucleotides: 3. The CDR3 sequence is 14 residues long. In germline, CDR1 is SGHTA, CDR2 FQGNSA. DNA of the CDR3: TGTGCCAGCAGCTTATCTAGCGGGAGTGACGAGCAGTACTTC. Its protein product is CASSLSSGSDEQYF.

There are many counts of this clonotype. J is TRBJ1-5 and V is TRBV20-1, with 12 bases fitting TRBD1. V lost 5 bases to trimming and J lost 0 bases; unmatched junction nucleotides: 2. CDR3 size: 15 residues. CDR1 and CDR2 (germline): DFQATT, SNEGSKA (reference sequence). In DNA, the CDR3 is TGCAGTGCTGGGACAGGGGGCTATAGCAATCAGCCCCAGCATTTT. Translation: CSAGTGGYSNQPQHF.

This clonotype was counted ten times or more. This rearrangement joins TRBV19 to TRBJ2-7; 8 bases line up with TRBD1. After removal of 3 bases from V and 3 bases from J, the junction contained 7 bases not matched to a gene. This CDR3 region has 15 residues. CDR1 and CDR2 from the germline V gene are LNHDA and SQIVND (reference sequence). CDR3 nucleotides: TGTGCCAGTAGTATGTTGACAGGGGAAGTCTACGAGCAGTACTTC. This encodes CASSMLTGEVYEQYF.

At least ten counts were recorded for this clonotype. The rearrangement links TRBV6-4 to TRBJ2-7, with 7 bases fitting TRBD1. The CDR3 loop spans 17 amino acids. Germline V lookup: CDR1 MRHNA, CDR2 SNTAGT. V shed 7 bases and J 0 bases; nucleotides not matched to a gene: 15. The DNA of the CDR3 is TGTGCCAGCATGTATCAGGCAACTGCAGGGGGCTCCTACGAGCAGTACTTC. Protein product: CASMYQATAGGSYEQYF.

This clonotype was recorded many times. The CDR3 spells CASSPFPSYEQYF. The CDR3 bases are TGTGCCAGCTCACCGTTTCCCTCCTACGAGCAGTACTTC. The chain links TRBV18 to TRBJ2-7; D remains unclear. Germline V gives CDR1 KGHSH, CDR2 LQKENI. V was shortened by 3 bases and J by 0 bases, with 6 bases between the two germline ends. This CDR3 region has 13 residues.

The chain recombines TRBV7-9 with TRBJ2-7; TRBD1 is a possible D gene (5 bases). The CDR3 length is 15 residues. Germline CDR1 SEHNR, CDR2 FQNEAQ (reference sequence). Trimming took 5 bases from V and 3 from J, leaving 17 bases between them. CDR3 sequence: CASSQRTNLRYEQYF. CDR3 in DNA: TGTGCCAGCAGCCAACGGACAAACCTGCGCTACGAGCAGTACTTC.

This clonotype was found a few times. This may come from a read error, since a much larger clone is one base off. The chain carries TRBV9 and TRBJ2-7; weak D call: TRBD2 (5 bases). CDR1 is SGDLS and CDR2 is YYNGEE in the germline V gene. The CDR3 consists of 14 residues. CDR3 coding DNA: TGTGCCGGCAGCGTAGCCGGCGGGTACTACGAGCAGTACTTC. Its translation: CAGSVAGGYYEQYF.

Only a few counts were recorded for this clonotype. V is TRBV5-1 and J is TRBJ2-1; TRBD1 matches 9 bases. CDR1 is SGHRS and CDR2 is YFSETQ in the germline V gene. J lost 8 bases, V lost 0 bases, and 6 bases had no gene match. This CDR3 comprises 15 residues. CDR3 DNA: TGCGCCAGCAGCTTGGAGGGGACAGGGTTAGATGAGCAGTTCTTC. Its protein product is CASSLEGTGLDEQFF.

The chain links TRBV28 to TRBJ1-5; TRBD1 agrees at 7 bases. The junction had 10 bases not matched to a gene; V was cut back by 5 bases and J by 3 bases. Germline V gene sequence: CDR1 MDHEN, CDR2 SYDVKM. The CDR3 is made up of 16 amino acids. Here the CDR3 reads CASSLGRGQYNQPQHF. CDR3 sequence (DNA): TGTGCCAGCAGTCTCGGGAGGGGGCAGTACAATCAGCCCCAGCATTTT.

This chain uses TRBV10-3 with TRBJ2-2; a weak D match, TRBD2 (7 bases). The CDR3 contains 15 residues. The germline V gene encodes CDR1 ENHRY and CDR2 SYGVKD. V shed 10 bases and J shed 1 base, with 16 bases lying between them. The CDR3 bases are TGTGCCACCAGACGAAGGGGGGGGAACACCGGGGAGCTGTTTTTT. Translation: CATRRRGGNTGELFF.

This clonotype was counted many times. The chain links TRBV7-9 to TRBJ2-7, with 8 bases fitting TRBD2. CDR1 is SEHNR and CDR2 is FQNEAQ in the germline V gene (reference sequence). The CDR3 covers 15 residues. Unmatched junction bases numbered 7, after V lost 6 bases and J lost 0 bases. The CDR3 loop is CASSRAGVSSYEQYF. The DNA for the CDR3 is TGTGCCAGCAGTCGAGCGGGAGTCTCCTCCTACGAGCAGTACTTC.

The table lists this clonotype with many counts. This sequence joins TRBV7-9 and TRBJ2-7; D not resolved. CDR3 size: 15 residues. CDR1 and CDR2 from the germline V gene are SEHNR and FQNEAQ (reference sequence). V lost 0 bases and J lost 0, with 9 bases in between. CDR3 residues: CASSLAGASSYEQYF. For the CDR3, the DNA is TGTGCCAGCAGCTTAGCTGGCGCGAGCTCCTACGAGCAGTACTTC.

On this clonotype: This CDR3 is missing its conserved last phenylalanine or tryptophan, likely due to a read error. It is unclear where the CDR3 begins or ends on the DNA, so no DNA is shown, and the CDR3 is as TCRdb lists it. The rearrangement uses TRBV11-2 and TRBJ2-7; TRBD2 is the table's D call, not checked against the DNA. The CDR3 extends over 8 residues, inclusive of both ends. In germline, CDR1 is SGHAT, CDR2 FQNNGV. The CDR3 here is CASSHPSS.

The CDR3 DNA reads TGTGCCAACAGCCCCACGAATCTAGGTCGGCCCCAGCATTTT. Translating it yields CANSPTNLGRPQHF. The chain recombines TRBV12-3 or TRBV12-4 with TRBJ1-5; D is unclear. The CDR3 sequence is 14 residues long. Trimming cost V 10 bases and J 9 bases, with 22 bases left between them.

This clonotype was picked up many times. The chain has TRBV20-1 and TRBJ1-1; TRBD1 matches at 9 bases. After removal of 6 bases from V and 0 bases from J, the junction contained 8 bases not matched to a gene. CDR3 length: 15 residues. Germline-derived CDR1 and CDR2 are DFQATT and SNEGSKA (reference sequence). As DNA, the CDR3 is TGCAGTGCGGACGGGACAGGGACACTGAACACTGAAGCTTTCTTT. Its translation: CSADGTGTLNTEAFF.

Details on this clonotype: Germline is not matched at one junction end, which may reflect a read error. The gene calls are TRBV29-1 and TRBJ2-7; D may correspond to TRBD1 or TRBD2 (6 bases each). The germline V gene has CDR1 SQVTM and CDR2 ANQGSEA. CDR3 size: 13 residues. CDR3: CSVLLNGGYEQSF. DNA of the CDR3: TGCAGCGTCTTACTGAACGGGGGCTACGAGCAGTCCTTC.

This clonotype was counted many times. The chain carries TRBV10-3 and TRBJ1-3, with D perhaps TRBD1 (6 bases). Germline loops: CDR1 ENHRY, CDR2 SYGVKD. With 7 bases removed from V and 0 bases from J, the gap between germline ends came to 10 bases. The CDR3 runs to 14 residues. In nucleotides, the CDR3 is TGTGCCATCAAACTAGGGGGCTCTGGAAACACCATATATTTT. Its protein is CAIKLGGSGNTIYF.

This clonotype was counted at least ten times. The genes are TRBV28 and TRBJ2-3, with 7 positions matching TRBD2. The V and J ends lost 6 bases and 3 bases, in that order; junction bases with no gene match: 15. Germline V gene sequence: CDR1 MDHEN, CDR2 SYDVKM. This CDR3 is 17 amino acids long. The CDR3 DNA follows: TGTGCCAGCAGGGGGGAGTCTAGCGGACCTCAGACAGATACGCAGTATTTT. Translating gives CASRGESSGPQTDTQYF.

This clonotype was detected ten times or more. The chain couples TRBV7-2 to TRBJ2-7, with TRBD1 as a possible D gene (6 bases). CDR3 size: 14 residues. V shed 3 bases and J shed 0 bases, with 9 bases lying between them. Germline V gives CDR1 SGHTA, CDR2 FQGNSA. For the CDR3, the DNA is TGTGCCAGCAGCTTCGGACAGAGCTCCTACGAGCAGTACTTC. It codes for CASSFGQSSYEQYF.

As regards this clonotype: A much larger clone sits a single nucleotide away, making a read error possible. The chain recombines TRBV20-1 with TRBJ2-7; no definite D call. V was pared by 4 bases and J by 0 bases, with 10 bases between. The CDR3 totals 13 residues. Looked up from germline, CDR1 is DFQATT and CDR2 is SNEGSKA (reference sequence). This CDR3 reads CSATILSSYEQYF. CDR3 in DNA: TGCAGTGCTACTATCCTCAGCTCCTACGAGCAGTACTTC.

This clonotype was detected ten times or more. V and J are TRBV2 and TRBJ2-5; possibly TRBD1 for D (6 bases). CDR1 SNHLY and CDR2 FYNNEI come from the germline V gene. V lost 9 bases to trimming and J lost 5 bases, with 13 bases between them. There are 12 residues in the CDR3. CDR3 DNA sequence: TGTGCCAGGACAGGAGTTGGGGAGACCCAGTACTTC. Translation gives CARTGVGETQYF.

V and J are TRBV4-2 and TRBJ2-2, with D possibly being TRBD1 (6 bases). The CDR3 length is 15 residues. Trimming shortened V by 0 bases and J by 4 bases, and 9 bases separated the two germline ends. The germline V gene encodes CDR1 LGHNA and CDR2 YNFKEQ. CDR3: CASSQDRDITGELFF. The CDR3 DNA reads TGTGCCAGCAGCCAAGATCGGGACATCACCGGGGAGCTGTTTTTT.

This clonotype is medium-sized in the sample. The rearrangement joins TRBV6-5 to TRBJ2-5; the match to TRBD1 covers 8 bases. V lost 4 bases and J lost 5; bases outside the gene matches: 6. Germline V gene lookup returns CDR1 MNHEY and CDR2 SVGAGI. The CDR3 extends over 14 amino acids. Written as DNA, the CDR3 is TGTGCCAGCAGTTGGGCAGGGGGCGTGGAGACCCAGTACTTC. Translated: CASSWAGGVETQYF.

V usage is TRBV6-1 and J usage is TRBJ2-4; 11 nucleotides agree with TRBD2. V shed 6 bases and J 15 bases; nucleotides not matched to a gene: 10. Germline CDR1 MNHNS, CDR2 SASEGT. CDR3 length: 13 amino acids. The CDR3 nucleotides read TGTGCCAGCAGGGAGACTAGCGGGACTAAATGGTACTTC. Residues: CASRETSGTKWYF.

In this sample, this clonotype turned up many times. CDR3 in DNA: TGCGCCAGCAGCCGCCAACTAGCGGGAGGACTAGGGTACGAGCAGTACTTC. Its protein product is CASSRQLAGGLGYEQYF. The chain recombines TRBV5-1 with TRBJ2-7; 12 positions match TRBD2. Germline CDR1 reads SGHRS; CDR2 reads YFSETQ. CDR3 length: 17 residues. The V and J ends lost 4 bases and 4 bases, in that order; junction bases with no gene match: 12.

The chain uses TRBV12-3 or TRBV12-4 and TRBJ2-7; D might be TRBD2 (5 bases). Trimming pared 5 bases from V and 12 bases from J, leaving 17 bases between. This CDR3 spans 12 amino acids. The CDR3 sequence is CASSLSREKAYF. The CDR3 nucleotides are TGTGCCAGCAGTCTCTCTAGGGAGAAAGCGTACTTC.